These 22 T cell receptor beta chains were sequenced from one sample in a study of T cell repertoires in cytomegalovirus infection. TCRdb ran MiXCR on the reads and lists one entry per CDR3 protein. This sample has 200,000 to 300,000 distinct CDR3 sequences; roughly an eighth occur once, and the top ten carry roughly 8.9%. The sequencing sample was made of PBMCs. The receptors here all came from a human donor in good health (CMV status not recorded). Some clones in this sample may be carry-over from other donors' samples.

This chain joins TRBV3-1 and TRBJ2-7; D call uncertain. Germline CDR1 reads LGHDT; CDR2 reads YNNKEL (reference sequence). V was pared by 4 bases and J by 6 bases, with 13 bases between. CDR3 length equals 13 residues. CDR3 sequence: CASSPGPSVEQYF. CDR3 coding DNA: TGTGCCAGCAGCCCTGGGCCTTCCGTCGAGCAGTACTTC.

The chain has TRBV7-6 and TRBJ1-1, with D uncertain. Trimming stripped 11 bases from V and 4 bases from J, with 17 bases between. Germline assignment: CDR1 SGHVS and CDR2 FNYEAQ. This CDR3 has 13 residues. CDR3 sequence (DNA): TGTGCCTCGGTGAAGGAGGAGCCCACTGAAGCTTTCTTT. This gives the protein CASVKEEPTEAFF.

V gene TRBV12-5 combines with J gene TRBJ1-1; no clear D gene. This CDR3 contains 14 residues. The germline gives CDR1 LGHNT, CDR2 FRNRAP. The germline V and J ends were trimmed by 0 bases and 12 bases, with 17 bases remaining between them. The CDR3 DNA sequence: TGTGCTAGTGGTTTGGTACGGTGGCTCCGAGGCCCTTTCTTT. Its translation: CASGLVRWLRGPFF.

This clonotype has a count of ten or more. V and J are TRBV11-2 and TRBJ2-5; a weak D match, TRBD2 (6 bases). The CDR3 totals 15 residues. V lost 3 bases, J lost 5 bases, and 16 bases lay in between. The germline V gene encodes CDR1 SGHAT and CDR2 FQNNGV. CDR3 coding DNA: TGTGCCAGCAGCTTGTCGGCGGGGAAGCGTGAGACCCAGTACTTC. The encoded protein is CASSLSAGKRETQYF.

The chain couples TRBV7-2 to TRBJ1-5; TRBD1 matches 7 bases. Losses at the gene ends were 1 base for V and 8 bases for J; bases not matched to a gene: 5. Germline V gives CDR1 SGHTA, CDR2 FQGNSA. This CDR3 comprises 14 residues. CDR3 in DNA: TGTGCCAGCAGCTTAGAGGGGGCCAGGGAGCCCCAGCATTTT. This gives the protein CASSLEGAREPQHF.

This clonotype has at least ten counts. The DNA of the CDR3 is TGTGCCAGCAGCCTACAGGGACCGATGAACACTGAAGCTTTCTTT. Translation: CASSLQGPMNTEAFF. The chain combines TRBV7-8 with TRBJ1-1; D might be TRBD1 (6 bases). CDR3 length: 15 amino acids. In germline, CDR1 is SGHVS, CDR2 FQNEAQ. Trimming left V 5 bases short and J 0 bases short, with 13 bases between. Looking up the rest from reference TRBV7-8 and TRBJ1-1 gives the full variable domain: GAGVSQSPRYKVAKRGQDVALRCDPISGHVSLFWYQQALGQGPEFLTYFQNEAQLDKSGLPSDRFFAERPEGSVSTLKIQRTQQEDSAVYLCASSLQGPMNTEAFFGQGTRLTVV.

This clonotype was counted ten times or more. This chain joins TRBV6-6 and TRBJ2-7; D gene ambiguous. This CDR3 has 13 residues. Germline CDR1 reads MNHNY; CDR2 reads SVGAGI (reference sequence). V was clipped by 6 bases and J by 0 bases, with 9 bases between them. CDR3 in DNA: TGTGCCAGCAGCCCTACCCTCTCCTACGAGCAGTACTTC. Its translation: CASSPTLSYEQYF.

This clonotype was observed many times. The chain couples TRBV12-3 or TRBV12-4 to TRBJ1-1, with D possibly matching TRBD1 (5 bases). This CDR3 is 11 amino acids long. V was pared by 5 bases and J by 11 bases, with 12 bases between. The chain's CDR3 is CASSQAGKAFF. In nucleotides, the CDR3 is TGTGCCAGCAGTCAAGCAGGGAAGGCTTTCTTT.

This clonotype was observed many times. This chain uses TRBV7-3 with TRBJ1-6, with D possibly being TRBD1 (5 bases). The germline V gene encodes CDR1 SGHTA and CDR2 FQGTGA. The CDR3 has 13 residues. With 4 bases removed from V and 7 bases from J, the gap between germline ends came to 8 bases. In DNA, the CDR3 is TGTGCCAGCAGCTCCGGGGGGAATTCACCCCTCCACTTT. Protein product: CASSSGGNSPLHF.

This clonotype was observed at least ten times. The V and J genes are TRBV4-3 and TRBJ1-1; TRBD1 matches at 7 bases. Germline V gives CDR1 LGHNA, CDR2 YSLEER. V was clipped by 3 bases and J by 1 base; unmatched bases: 5. There are 15 residues in the CDR3. CDR3 sequence reads: CASSHNQGGNTEAFF. CDR3 bases: TGCGCCAGCAGCCATAATCAGGGGGGGAACACTGAAGCTTTCTTT.

This clonotype has more than one count but fewer than ten. The chain joins TRBV6-5 to TRBJ2-7; D is possibly TRBD1 (6 bases). The V gene's germline CDR1 is MNHEY and CDR2 SVGAGI. The CDR3 totals 15 residues. V lost 5 bases and J 2 bases, leaving 16 bases between the germline ends. The CDR3 bases are TGTGCCAGCAGTACGGGGATGGGGGCCACCTACGAGCAGTACTTC. Its translation: CASSTGMGATYEQYF.

The V and J genes are TRBV20-1 and TRBJ1-4; unclear D gene. The V gene lost 4 bases and the J gene lost 2 bases, with 17 bases spanning the gap. The CDR3 is made up of 16 amino acids. Germline assignment: CDR1 DFQATT and CDR2 SNEGSKA (reference sequence). The DNA of the CDR3 is TGCAGTGCTAATGTAAATGCGAGGGCGACTAATGAAAAACTGTTTTTT. Protein sequence: CSANVNARATNEKLFF.

For this clonotype: This could be a read error, since a much larger clone is one nucleotide away. The chain combines TRBV19 with TRBJ2-5; 7 bases line up with TRBD1. Germline V gene sequence: CDR1 LNHDA, CDR2 SQIVND (reference sequence). The CDR3 spans 14 residues. The DNA for the CDR3 is TGTGCCAGTAGCAGACAGGGCCGCCAAGGGACCCAGTACTTC. Its translation is CASSRQGRQGTQYF. Full variable domain (rest looked up from reference TRBV19 and TRBJ2-5): DGGITQSPKYLFRKEGQNVTLSCEQNLNHDAMYWYRQDPGQGLRLIYYSQIVNDFQKGDIAEGYSVSREKKESFPLTVTSAQKNPTAFYLCASSRQGRQGTQYFGPGTRLLVL.

The chain uses TRBV28 and TRBJ2-5; 9 positions match TRBD1. This CDR3 is built from 16 residues. The V gene's germline CDR1 is MDHEN and CDR2 SYDVKM. V shed 3 bases, J shed 5 bases, and the junction held 10 bases outside the gene matches. For the CDR3, the DNA is TGTGCCAGCAGTTTTCCCATGACAGGGGGAGTGGAGACCCAGTACTTC. Encoded protein: CASSFPMTGGVETQYF.

The chain combines TRBV6-6 with TRBJ2-1, with 7 bases matching TRBD2. The V and J ends lost 4 bases and 9 bases, in that order; junction bases with no gene match: 3. Per the germline V gene, CDR1 is MNHNY and CDR2 is SVGAGI (reference sequence). The CDR3 runs to 12 residues. CDR3 protein: CASSSTSLEQFF. The CDR3 coding sequence is TGTGCCAGCAGTTCGACTAGCCTTGAGCAGTTCTTC.

Comment on this clonotype: The junction departs from germline at one end; a sequencing error may be responsible. The V call is TRBV20-1, the J call TRBJ1-1; D remains unclear. There are 14 residues in the CDR3. The V gene's germline CDR1 is DFQATT and CDR2 SNEGSKA (reference sequence). CDR3 nucleotides: TGCAGTGCTGCAGATCCTAGGTATTCCACTGAAGCTCTCTTT. It specifies CSAADPRYSTEALF.

The rearrangement links TRBV3-1 to TRBJ2-4; 10 nucleotides match TRBD1. The CDR3 has 17 residues. Germline V CDR1 and CDR2: LGHDT, YNNKEL (reference sequence). The V segment lost 0 bases and the J segment 7 bases; nucleotides outside the gene matches: 9. CDR3 region: CASSQDERQGAENIQYF. The CDR3 bases are TGTGCCAGCAGCCAAGATGAGAGACAGGGGGCTGAGAACATTCAGTACTTC.

This clonotype was counted ten times or more. The chain joins TRBV20-1 to TRBJ2-6; no clear D. The germline CDR1 and CDR2 sequences are DFQATT and SNEGSKA (reference sequence). Trimming removed 0 bases at V and 2 bases at J, with 14 bases between. CDR3 length equals 17 residues. DNA for the CDR3: TGCAGTGCTAGAGATGTGGCCTCGCGGACTGGGGCCAACGTCCTGACTTTC. Amino acid sequence: CSARDVASRTGANVLTF.

This clonotype was recorded at least ten times. V is TRBV28 and J is TRBJ1-2, with D possibly TRBD1 on 6 matching bases. The germline CDR1 and CDR2 sequences are MDHEN and SYDVKM. The V end was cut by 6 bases, the J end by 0 bases, with 11 bases between. The CDR3 loop spans 14 amino acids. CDR3: CASRIQGTNYGYTF. CDR3 DNA sequence: TGTGCCAGCAGGATACAGGGTACTAACTATGGCTACACCTTC.

At least ten counts were recorded for this clonotype. The V and J genes are TRBV29-1 and TRBJ1-5, with D possibly matching TRBD1 (6 bases). The CDR3 loop spans 13 amino acids. Germline CDR1 SQVTM, CDR2 ANQGSEA. Trimming took 5 bases from V and 5 from J, leaving 13 bases between them. Written as DNA, the CDR3 is TGCAGCGTTCAGACAGGTCGGGATCAGCCCCAGCATTTT. It yields the protein CSVQTGRDQPQHF.

This clonotype was seen a few times. The J gene is TRBJ2-1, the V gene TRBV4-3; no clear D. This CDR3 contains 13 residues. Germline assignment: CDR1 LGHNA and CDR2 YSLEER. The ends were cut back, 0 bases at V and 10 bases at J, with 10 bases in the middle. The CDR3 loop reads CASSQDSVGEQFF. The CDR3 DNA is TGCGCCAGCAGCCAAGATTCCGTGGGGGAGCAGTTCTTC.

The chain employs TRBV4-2 and TRBJ2-7; D uncertain. The germline V gene has CDR1 LGHNA and CDR2 YNFKEQ. V was pared by 0 bases and J by 12 bases, with 12 bases between. CDR3 length equals 12 residues. CDR3 in DNA: TGTGCCAGCAGCCAAGATTCAGCGTTAACGTACTTC. It encodes CASSQDSALTYF.